This entry describes one T cell receptor (beta chain). The antigen is undetermined. This table comes from immunoSEQ multiplex PCR, and its TCRdb copy is limited to in-frame clones, with some not included. This table holds 110,000 to 150,000 clones, 60% to 85% found once. The data derive from a study of cytotoxic CD8 clonotypes in ibrutinib-treated CLL. Study as a whole: The response samples were taken once patients had been treated for a median of about 12 months, range 6 to 36. General study results and limits: Baseline clonality exceeded age-matched healthy donors and tracked circulating CD8+ T-cell counts. A difference in sampling times existed between sustained-remission and progressing patients. Clonality was higher at ibrutinib response and returned toward baseline at progression.

The germline V gene has CDR1 MDHEN and CDR2 SYDVKM. The CDR3 has 13 residues. With 3 bases clipped from V and 7 bases from J, the junction kept 5 bases outside the gene matches. The chain employs TRBV28 and TRBJ1-2; 7 nucleotides agree with TRBD1. The sequence came from a human donor with chronic lymphocytic leukemia. Sequences were derived from PBMCs, sampled after 24 months of ibrutinib treatment. The chain's CDR3 is CASSFGQEFGYTF. In DNA, the CDR3 is TGTGCCAGCAGTTTCGGACAGGAGTTTGGCTACACCTTC.